Reported below is one T cell receptor (beta chain). Its specificity is not known. V was clipped by 1 base and J by 6 bases; unmatched bases: 2. CDR3 length: 13 residues. Germline V gene sequence: CDR1 SGHDN, CDR2 FVKESK. It was with random hexamers that roughly 0.45 to 1 ug RNA was reverse transcribed. TCRdb passed the immunoSEQ multiplex PCR reads through MiXCR, listing each CDR3 protein once. Here the sample spans about 150,000 distinct CDR3 sequences, roughly 95% being singletons. The data derive from a study of CD8 T cells in Susac syndrome. Findings of the study overall: Repertoires of Susac syndrome CD4+ T cells lacked clonal expansion.

The sequence derives from a human donor with Susac syndrome. This sequence joins TRBV14 and TRBJ2-7, with TRBD1 matching over 8 bases. Sample: CD4+ T cells from PBMCs. The CDR3 DNA sequence: TGTGCCAGCAGCCAAGGGACAGGGCTCGAGCAGTACTTC. It codes for CASSQGTGLEQYF.